This TCR beta chain was captured in a study of shared clonotypes between healthy human individuals. This CDR3 has 15 residues. Germline V gene data show CDR1 as ENHRY and CDR2 as SYGVKD. V was trimmed by 4 bases and J by 5 bases, leaving 14 bases between them. Original processing methods: For the immunoSEQ data, sequences were junction-only without quality scores, so filtering differed. The table came from immunoSEQ multiplex PCR; TCRdb's copy has only in-frame clones and leaves some out. The DNA gave D and trimming, while V, J and clone size come from that table. Of 530,000 or so clones in the sample, approximately 79% were seen once.

The V call is TRBV10-3, the J call TRBJ2-2, with D possibly matching TRBD2 (6 bases). This sequence was found in a woman aged 40 to 49 in good health. Some clones in this sample may be carry-over from other donors' samples. Sequenced material: PBMCs. The CDR3 DNA is TGTGCCATCAGTGGTATTCTTAGCGGTACCGGGGAGCTGTTTTTT. It specifies CAISGILSGTGELFF.